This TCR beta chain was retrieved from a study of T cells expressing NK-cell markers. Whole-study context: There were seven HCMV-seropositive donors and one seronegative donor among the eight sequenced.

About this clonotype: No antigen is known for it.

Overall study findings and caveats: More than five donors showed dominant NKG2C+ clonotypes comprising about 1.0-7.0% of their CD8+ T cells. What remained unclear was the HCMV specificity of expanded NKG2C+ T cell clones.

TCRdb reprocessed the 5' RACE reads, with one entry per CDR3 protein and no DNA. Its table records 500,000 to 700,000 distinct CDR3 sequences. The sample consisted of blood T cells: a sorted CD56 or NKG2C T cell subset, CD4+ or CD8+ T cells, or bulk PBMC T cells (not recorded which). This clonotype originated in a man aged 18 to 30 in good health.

This CDR3 is CSASFSAGALKGELFF. The rearrangement joins TRBV20-1 to TRBJ2-2; TCRdb selects TRBD2, and the lack of DNA leaves this call unchecked. This CDR3 is built from 16 residues. Looked up from germline, CDR1 is DFQATT and CDR2 is SNEGSKA (reference sequence).